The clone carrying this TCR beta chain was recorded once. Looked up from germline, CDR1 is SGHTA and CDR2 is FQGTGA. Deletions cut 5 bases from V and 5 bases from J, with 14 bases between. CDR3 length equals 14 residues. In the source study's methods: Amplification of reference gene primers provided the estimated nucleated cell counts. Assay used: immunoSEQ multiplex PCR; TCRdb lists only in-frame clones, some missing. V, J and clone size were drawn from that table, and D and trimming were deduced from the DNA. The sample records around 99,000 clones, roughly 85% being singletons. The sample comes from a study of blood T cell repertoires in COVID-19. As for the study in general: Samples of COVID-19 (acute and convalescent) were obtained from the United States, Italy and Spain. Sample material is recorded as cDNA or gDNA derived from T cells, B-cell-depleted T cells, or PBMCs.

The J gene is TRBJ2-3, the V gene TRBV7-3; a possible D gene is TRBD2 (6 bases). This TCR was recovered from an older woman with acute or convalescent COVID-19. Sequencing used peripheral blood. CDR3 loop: CASSVGTGGDTQYF. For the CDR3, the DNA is TGTGCCAGCAGCGTCGGGACCGGGGGAGATACGCAGTATTTT.